These 5 T cell receptor beta chains were all obtained from the same sample, sequenced in a study of cytomegalovirus exposure and HLA in healthy donors. PCR was performed using 60 Vbeta and 13 Jbeta primers. Repertoires were generated with immunoSEQ multiplex PCR, while TCRdb's copy carries only in-frame clones and drops some. This sample has over 90,000 clones; under 85% occur once, and the top ten carry roughly 15%. The sample was PBMCs. The receptors were gathered from a woman aged 70 to 79 in good health and CMV-seropositive.

This clone was counted a single time. V usage is TRBV18 and J usage is TRBJ1-6; TRBD1 is a possible D gene (5 bases). CDR3 length equals 19 residues. Germline values: CDR1 KGHSH, CDR2 LQKENI. V was trimmed by 4 bases and J by 7 bases, leaving 26 bases between them. The CDR3 bases are TGTGCCAGCTCACTCATCGGGCAGGGTCAGAGCGGAGGGAATTCACCCCTCCACTTT. It codes for CASSLIGQGQSGGNSPLHF.

The V gene is TRBV6-5, the J gene TRBJ2-7, with D maybe TRBD1 (6 bases). Trimming removed 5 bases at V and 3 bases at J, with 11 bases between. This CDR3 has 13 amino acids. CDR1 and CDR2 from the germline V gene are MNHEY and SVGAGI. The CDR3 reads CASSKQGHYEQYF. CDR3 in DNA: TGTGCCAGCAGTAAACAGGGTCACTACGAGCAGTACTTC.

This chain links TRBV28 with TRBJ2-5, with 15 bases identical to TRBD2. This CDR3 contains 17 residues. Trimming cost V 6 bases and J 4 bases; bases outside gene matches: 9. CDR1 MDHEN and CDR2 SYDVKM come from the germline V gene. CDR3 nucleotides: TGTGCCAGCAGGCAGGGGACTAGCGGGAGGTGGGGAGAGACCCAGTACTTC. This translates into CASRQGTSGRWGETQYF.

The rearrangement uses TRBV18 and TRBJ2-5; TRBD1 might be the D (6 bases). The last part of the DNA fits TRBJ2-7 better; the J call may be wrong. The germline CDR1 and CDR2 sequences are KGHSH and LQKENI. The CDR3 is made up of 12 amino acids. Here the CDR3 DNA reads TGTGCCAGCTCACAGGACAGATACGAGCAGTACTTC. Protein product: CASSQDRYEQYF.

The J gene is TRBJ2-7, the V gene TRBV10-3; the D gene is possibly TRBD1 (5 bases). In germline, CDR1 is ENHRY, CDR2 SYGVKD. The CDR3 has 13 amino acids. The ends were cut back, 4 bases at V and 6 bases at J, with 13 bases in the middle. The DNA for the CDR3 is TGTGCCATCAGTGGTCCAGGGCAGGGCGAGCAGTACTTC. Translation: CAISGPGQGEQYF.